The TCR beta chain under discussion was sequenced for a study of control samples from healthy donors and cancer patients. This table comes from immunoSEQ multiplex PCR, and its TCRdb copy is limited to in-frame clones, with some not included. The repertoire holds about 120,000 clones, with approximately 88% as singletons. This clone was observed at least ten times. The receptor comes from a man between 35 and 55 years old in good health. Sequences were obtained from blood.

CDR3 nucleotides: TGTGCCAGTAGTATCCCCAGGGTCAGAAATGGCTACACCTTC. It yields the protein CASSIPRVRNGYTF. The rearrangement joins TRBV19 to TRBJ1-2; D is perhaps TRBD1 (5 bases). V dropped 3 bases and J dropped 6 bases, with 14 bases sitting between them. The germline V gene has CDR1 LNHDA and CDR2 SQIVND (reference sequence). The CDR3 contains 14 residues. Full variable domain (outside the CDR3, taken from reference TRBV19 and TRBJ1-2): DGGITQSPKYLFRKEGQNVTLSCEQNLNHDAMYWYRQDPGQGLRLIYYSQIVNDFQKGDIAEGYSVSREKKESFPLTVTSAQKNPTAFYLCASSIPRVRNGYTFGSGTRLTVV.